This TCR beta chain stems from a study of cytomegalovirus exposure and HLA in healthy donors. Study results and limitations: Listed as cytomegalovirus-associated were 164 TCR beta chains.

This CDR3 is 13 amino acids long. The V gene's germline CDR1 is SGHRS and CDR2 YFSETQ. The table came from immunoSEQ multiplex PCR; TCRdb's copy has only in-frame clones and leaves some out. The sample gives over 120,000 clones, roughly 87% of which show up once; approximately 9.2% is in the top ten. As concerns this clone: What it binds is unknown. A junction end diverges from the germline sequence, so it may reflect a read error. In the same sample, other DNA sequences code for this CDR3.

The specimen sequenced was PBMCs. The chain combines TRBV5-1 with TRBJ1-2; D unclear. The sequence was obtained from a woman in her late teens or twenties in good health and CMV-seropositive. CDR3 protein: CASSSQVGYGYTF. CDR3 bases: TGCGCCAGCAGCTCCCAGGTCGGCTATGGCTACACCTTT.